The clone carrying this TCR beta chain was recorded at least ten times. Its antigen is as yet unknown. Unique molecular identifiers were incorporated during preparation of the TCRbeta library. TCRdb ran MiXCR on the PCR reads and lists one entry per CDR3 protein. The table lists 200,000 to 250,000 distinct CDR3 sequences, roughly 10% of them singletons. The data belong to a study of T-cell reconstitution after alpha-beta-depleted transplantation in children. Study conclusions and caveats: Some patients owed their high day-60 TCRbeta diversity to surviving recipient T cells and thymic progenitors. One year post-transplant, T-cell counts and diversity were largely derived from T cells produced anew. After transplant, at about two months, alpha-beta T cells were reportedly derived from several hundred expanded graft clones.

V lost 0 bases to trimming and J lost 2 bases; unmatched junction nucleotides: 1. The CDR3 contains 14 residues. CDR1 and CDR2 from the germline V gene are MNHNS and SASEGT. J is TRBJ2-7 and V is TRBV6-1; 7 bases map to TRBD2. The sequencing used PBMCs, collected before TCRalphabeta/CD19-depleted stem cell transplant. This TCR came from a child younger than two with acute myeloid leukemia, due to receive a stem cell transplant. The DNA of the CDR3 is TGTGCCAGCAGTGAAGCTGGGGGGGCCTACGAGCAGTACTTC. This encodes CASSEAGGAYEQYF.